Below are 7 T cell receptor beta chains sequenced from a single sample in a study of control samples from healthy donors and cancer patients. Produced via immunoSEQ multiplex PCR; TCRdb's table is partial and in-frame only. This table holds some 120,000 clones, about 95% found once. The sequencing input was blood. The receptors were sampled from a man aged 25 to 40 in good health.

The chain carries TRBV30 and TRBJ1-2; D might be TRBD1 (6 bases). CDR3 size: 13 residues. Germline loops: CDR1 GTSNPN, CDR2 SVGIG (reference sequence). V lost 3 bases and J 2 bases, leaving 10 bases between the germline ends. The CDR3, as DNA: TGTGCCTGGAGAATACAGGGAAACTATGGCTACACCTTC. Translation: CAWRIQGNYGYTF.

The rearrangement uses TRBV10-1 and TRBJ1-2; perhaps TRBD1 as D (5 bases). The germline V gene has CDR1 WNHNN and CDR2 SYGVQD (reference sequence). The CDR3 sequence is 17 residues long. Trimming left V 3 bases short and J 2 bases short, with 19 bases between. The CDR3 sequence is CASSDRQSTTPNYGYTF. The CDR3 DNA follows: TGCGCCAGCAGTGATCGACAGTCAACTACGCCGAACTATGGCTACACCTTC.

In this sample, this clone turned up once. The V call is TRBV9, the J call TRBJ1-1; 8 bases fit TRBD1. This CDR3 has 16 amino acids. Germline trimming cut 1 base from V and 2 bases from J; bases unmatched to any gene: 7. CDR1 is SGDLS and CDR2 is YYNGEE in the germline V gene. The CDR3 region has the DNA TGTGCCAGCAGCGTAACGGCAGGGGGCCTCAACACTGAAGCTTTCTTT. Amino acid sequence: CASSVTAGGLNTEAFF.

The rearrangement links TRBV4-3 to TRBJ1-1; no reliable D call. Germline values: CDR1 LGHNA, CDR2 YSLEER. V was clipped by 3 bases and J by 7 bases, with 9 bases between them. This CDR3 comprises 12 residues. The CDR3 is CASSHPAGEAFF. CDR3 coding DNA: TGCGCCAGCAGCCACCCGGCGGGTGAAGCTTTCTTT.

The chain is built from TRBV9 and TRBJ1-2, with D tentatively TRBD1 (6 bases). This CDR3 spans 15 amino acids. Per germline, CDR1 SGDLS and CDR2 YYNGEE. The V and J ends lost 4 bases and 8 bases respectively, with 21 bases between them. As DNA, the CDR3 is TGTGCCAGCAGCCCAGGGGAAGGTCTTCAGTGGGGCTACACCTTC. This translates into CASSPGEGLQWGYTF.

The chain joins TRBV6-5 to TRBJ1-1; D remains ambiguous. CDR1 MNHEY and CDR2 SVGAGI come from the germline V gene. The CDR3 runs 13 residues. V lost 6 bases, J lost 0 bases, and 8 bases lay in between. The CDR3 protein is CASRREVNTEAFF. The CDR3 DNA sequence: TGTGCCAGCAGGAGAGAAGTGAACACTGAAGCTTTCTTT.

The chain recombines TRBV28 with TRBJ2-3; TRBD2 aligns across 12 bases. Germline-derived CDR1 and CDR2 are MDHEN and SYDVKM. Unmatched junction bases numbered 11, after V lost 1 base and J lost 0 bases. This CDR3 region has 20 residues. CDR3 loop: CASSLLRPSGGDHSTDTQYF. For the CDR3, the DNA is TGTGCCAGCAGTTTATTAAGGCCTAGCGGGGGGGACCATAGCACAGATACGCAGTATTTT.